A selection of T cell receptor beta chains follows, all from one sample in a study of molecular identifiers for immune sequencing clone quantification. TCRdb fed the PCR reads into MiXCR, producing one record per CDR3 protein. The sample lists about 630,000 distinct CDR3 sequences, about 25% seen once, with approximately 0.75% in the top ten. Material: naive CD8+ T cells from blood, with Jurkat cell RNA spiked in. These receptors came from a human donor in good health. Some libraries in this study had Jurkat cell RNA spiked in. Both conserved end residues are part of each CDR3. D genes are given only for firm matches. Only part of the rows carry a size: once, few, many, or a class if the clone is expanded.

J gene | D gene | clone size | V gene | CDR3 DNA | CDR3 protein
TRBJ2-3 | TRBD2 | many | TRBV4-3 | TGCGCCAGCAGCCAGGTAGCGGGGGCGCCGGGAGATACGCAGTATTTT | CASSQVAGAPGDTQYF
TRBJ2-3 | NA | many | TRBV19 | TGTGCCAGTAGTATTTCAGGATTGGTTTCCACAGATACGCAGTATTTT | CASSISGLVSTDTQYF
TRBJ2-7 | NA | NA | TRBV14 | TGTGCCAGCAGCCAAACCGAGGGGGGACCGACTTACGAGCAGTACTTC | CASSQTEGGPTYEQYF
TRBJ2-3 | TRBD2 | many | TRBV27 | TGTGCCAGCAGGGCATATAGCGGGGGGGCTACAGATACGCAGTATTTT | CASRAYSGGATDTQYF
TRBJ2-5 | NA | many | TRBV30 | TGTGCCTGGAGTGTTCACAGCCAGCAGACCCAGTACTTC | CAWSVHSQQTQYF
TRBJ2-5 | TRBD2 | NA | TRBV9 | TGTGCCAGCAGCGTAGGGCTAGCGGTGGGGACCCAGTACTTC | CASSVGLAVGTQYF
TRBJ2-3 | TRBD2 | once | TRBV3-1 | TGTGCCAGCAGCCTAGTAGTTGGGTCACCGCTAGCGGGAGAGGGGGGTCATACAGATACGCAGTATTTT | CASSLVVGSPLAGEGGHTDTQYF
TRBJ2-7 | NA | few | TRBV10-3 | TGTGCCATCAGTGAGCCGCGAACTGGGGGCAGCCCCTACGAGCAGTACTTC | CAISEPRTGGSPYEQYF
TRBJ2-2 | NA | many | TRBV29-1 | TGCAGCGTTGAAGATATACAGGGAGGTACCGGGGAGCTGTTTTTT | CSVEDIQGGTGELFF
TRBJ2-1 | TRBD2 | NA | TRBV12-3/TRBV12-4 | TGTGCCAGCAGCGGAACTAGCGGGGTCTACAATGAGCAGTTCTTC | CASSGTSGVYNEQFF
TRBJ1-5 | NA | once | TRBV4-1 | TGCGCCAGCAGCCGAGTACAGGGACTCATTCAGCCCCAGCATTTT | CASSRVQGLIQPQHF
TRBJ1-5 | NA | many | TRBV2 | TGTGCCAGCAGTGAAGTAAGGAGTGGATACAATCAGCCCCAGCATTTT | CASSEVRSGYNQPQHF
TRBJ2-1 | TRBD2 | few | TRBV10-3 | TGTGCCATCAGCGAACCTTGGACTAGCGGGGATGAGCAGTTCTTC | CAISEPWTSGDEQFF
TRBJ2-7 | NA | few | TRBV20-1 | TGCAGTGCTAGAATGGGTGAGGTATACGAGCAGTACTTC | CSARMGEVYEQYF
TRBJ1-5 | NA | many | TRBV5-1 | TGCGCCAGCAGCTTGGAAGGTGGGGATCAGCCCCAGCATTTT | CASSLEGGDQPQHF
TRBJ2-3 | TRBD1 | many | TRBV7-2 | TGTGCCAGCAGCCCGCACCGGGACAGCCCCACAGATACGCAGTATTTT | CASSPHRDSPTDTQYF
TRBJ2-3 | NA | NA | TRBV24-1 | TGTGCCACCAGTGATCTCCTCCCCCCAGATACGCAGTATTTT | CATSDLLPPDTQYF
TRBJ2-2 | NA | many | TRBV24-1 | TGTGCCACCAGTGACACAACATGGACCGGGGAGCTGTTTTTT | CATSDTTWTGELFF
TRBJ1-6 | NA | NA | TRBV4-3 | TGCGCCAGCAGCCAAGATCTTCCGAGGGGGTTGGATTCACCCCTCCACTTT | CASSQDLPRGLDSPLHF
TRBJ2-1 | TRBD2 | few | TRBV20-1 | TGCAGTGCTAGAGATCGGGGAGCGGGAGTTAAGAGTGAGCAGTTCTTC | CSARDRGAGVKSEQFF
TRBJ2-7 | NA | once | TRBV6-2/TRBV6-3 | TGTGCCAGCAGTTCCCAGGGGAATGTCGACGAGCAGTACTTC | CASSSQGNVDEQYF
TRBJ2-7 | TRBD1 | few | TRBV4-1 | TGCGCCAGCAGCCTCGACAGGGTCTCCTACGAGCAGTACTTC | CASSLDRVSYEQYF
TRBJ2-1 | NA | few | TRBV9 | TGTGCCAGCAGCGTAGCCCCTTCTAGCTACAATGAGCAGTTCTTC | CASSVAPSSYNEQFF
TRBJ1-1 | NA | NA | TRBV30 | TGTGCCTGGAGTGTTATTCAAAGGGCCGTGAACACTGAAGCTTTCTTT | CAWSVIQRAVNTEAFF
TRBJ2-7 | NA | few | TRBV16 | TGTGCCAGCAGCCAATCCGGGCCTCCCTACGAGCAGTACTTC | CASSQSGPPYEQYF
TRBJ1-2 | NA | few | TRBV29-1 | TGCAGCGTTGAGACTTTCCAAGGGAACTATGGCTACACCTTC | CSVETFQGNYGYTF
TRBJ2-5 | NA | many | TRBV25-1 | TGTGCCAGCAGAGGCGAGACCCAGTACTTC | CASRGETQYF
TRBJ1-1 | NA | many | TRBV14 | TGTGCCAGCAGCCAATCCGGGGGGGGCGCTGAAGCTTTCTTT | CASSQSGGGAEAFF
TRBJ1-2 | TRBD1 | once | TRBV4-2 | TGTGCCAGCAGCCAAGCGGACAGGGGTTTATGGTATGGCTACACCTTC | CASSQADRGLWYGYTF
TRBJ1-3 | TRBD1 | many | TRBV4-3 | TGCGCCAGCAGCCAGGATCCTACAGGGGACCTCTCTGGAAACACCATATATTTT | CASSQDPTGDLSGNTIYF
TRBJ2-3 | NA | NA | TRBV7-9 | TGTGCCAGCAGCTTAGTTGTGGGCCCAGATACGCAGTATTTT | CASSLVVGPDTQYF
TRBJ2-7 | NA | many | TRBV28 | TGTGCCAGCAGTTTTATCATCGGGGGCGAGCAGTACTTC | CASSFIIGGEQYF
TRBJ2-7 | NA | many | TRBV20-1 | TGCAGTGCTAGAGATTGGGTCTCCTACGAGCAGTACTTC | CSARDWVSYEQYF
TRBJ2-3 | NA | many | TRBV6-5 | TGTGCCAGCAGTTACTCGGATGGGAGCACAGATACGCAGTATTTT | CASSYSDGSTDTQYF
TRBJ1-3 | NA | many | TRBV6-5 | TGTGCCAGCACGACAAGGTTCTCTGGAAACACCATATATTTT | CASTTRFSGNTIYF
TRBJ2-1 | TRBD1 | NA | TRBV13 | TGTGCCAGCAGCAATGACAGGGCTTGGGATGAGCAGTTCTTC | CASSNDRAWDEQFF
TRBJ1-1 | NA | few | TRBV9 | TGTGCCAGCAGCGTAGATACAGGGCGCACTGAAGCTTTCTTT | CASSVDTGRTEAFF
TRBJ1-6 | NA | few | TRBV6-2/TRBV6-3 | TGTGCCAGCAGTTACTCGACAGGCGGGTCACCCCTCCACTTT | CASSYSTGGSPLHF
TRBJ1-6 | TRBD1 | few | TRBV28 | TGTGCCAGCAGTCCCCAGGGGGGGACCCTCCACTTT | CASSPQGGTLHF
TRBJ2-1 | TRBD2 | few | TRBV9 | TGTGCCAGCAGCGTGGCTAGCGGGAGGTCCTATGAGCAGTTCTTC | CASSVASGRSYEQFF
TRBJ2-7 | TRBD1 | NA | TRBV6-2/TRBV6-3 | TGTGCCAGCAGGATTCCGGGACAGGGATCGTACGAGCAGTACTTC | CASRIPGQGSYEQYF
TRBJ2-3 | NA | NA | TRBV3-1 | TGTGCCAGCAGCCAAGGGGAGGCCCCTAGCACAGATACGCAGTATTTT | CASSQGEAPSTDTQYF
TRBJ2-3 | NA | many | TRBV6-6 | TGTGCCAGCAATAAGCGACTCACAGATACGCAGTATTTT | CASNKRLTDTQYF
TRBJ2-7 | TRBD1 | once | TRBV29-1 | TGCAGCGCTGAGACAGGGCTGAACTACGAGCAGTACTTC | CSAETGLNYEQYF
TRBJ2-6 | NA | few | TRBV9 | TGTGCCAGCAGCGTCACGAGCCTACCCCACTCTGGGGCCAACGTCCTGACTTTC | CASSVTSLPHSGANVLTF
TRBJ1-1 | NA | many | TRBV7-9 | TGTGCCAGCAGCTTAGCTACCATTGGACCTGAAGCTTTCTTT | CASSLATIGPEAFF
TRBJ2-4 | NA | NA | TRBV7-9 | TGTGCCAGCAGCCCAAAAAGGGGTCACATTCAGTACTTC | CASSPKRGHIQYF
TRBJ2-3 | NA | few | TRBV28 | TGTGCCAGCAGTCCAACCTCCGTAGCTATTGCTAGCACAGATACGCAGTATTTT | CASSPTSVAIASTDTQYF
TRBJ2-7 | NA | few | TRBV6-6 | TGTGCCAGCAGTTACGGGATAGGATACGAGCAGTACTTC | CASSYGIGYEQYF
TRBJ1-2 | NA | many | TRBV29-1 | TGCAGCGTTGAACAGGGAGTCGATGGCTACACCTTC | CSVEQGVDGYTF
TRBJ2-7 | TRBD1 | few | TRBV15 | TGTGCCACCAGCATAGGGACAGGGGGCATCAACGAGCAGTACTTC | CATSIGTGGINEQYF
TRBJ2-6 | NA | NA | TRBV4-3 | TGCGCCGCCGCCCCTTGGTACTCTGGGGCCAACGTCCTGCCTTTC | CAAAPWYSGANVLPF
TRBJ2-2 | NA | few | TRBV6-4 | TGTGCCAGCAGTTATGAAGGGGGGTATAACACCGGGGAGCTGTTTTTT | CASSYEGGYNTGELFF
TRBJ2-7 | TRBD2 | NA | TRBV20-1 | TGCAGTGCTAGGGAGGGAGGGACCTACGAGCAGTACTTC | CSAREGGTYEQYF